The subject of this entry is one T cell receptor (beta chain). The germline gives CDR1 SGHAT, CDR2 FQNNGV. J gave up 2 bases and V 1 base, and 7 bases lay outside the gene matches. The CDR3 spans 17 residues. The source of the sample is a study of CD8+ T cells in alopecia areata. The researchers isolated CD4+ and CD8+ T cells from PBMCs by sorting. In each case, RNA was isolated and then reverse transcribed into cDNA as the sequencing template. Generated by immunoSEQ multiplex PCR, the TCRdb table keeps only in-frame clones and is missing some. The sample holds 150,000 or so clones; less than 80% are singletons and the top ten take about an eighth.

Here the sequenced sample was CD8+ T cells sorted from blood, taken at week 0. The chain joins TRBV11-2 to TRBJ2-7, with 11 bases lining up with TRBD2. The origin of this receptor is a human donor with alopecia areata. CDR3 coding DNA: TGTGCCAGCAGCTTAGGGCTAGCGGGGGGATCGACCTACGAGCAGTACTTC. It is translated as CASSLGLAGGSTYEQYF.